Each of the 18 T cell receptor beta chains below was sequenced from the same sample in a study of blood T cell repertoires in COVID-19. Clones were sequenced by immunoSEQ multiplex PCR, and TCRdb holds only the in-frame ones, with some missing. The sample has tens of thousands of clones; more than 70% are singletons. The sample was peripheral blood. The source of these receptors is a man aged 65 to 85 with COVID-19, enrolled during active disease.

The J gene is TRBJ2-5, the V gene TRBV18; a possible D gene is TRBD1 (6 bases). CDR1 is KGHSH and CDR2 is LQKENI in the germline V gene. Trimming took off 0 bases at V and 5 bases at J, with 13 bases between the two ends. This CDR3 contains 15 residues. The CDR3 region is CASSPPAGGRETQYF. In DNA, the CDR3 is TGTGCCAGCTCACCACCGGCTGGGGGCAGGGAGACCCAGTACTTC.

The count of this clone is one. This chain joins TRBV9 and TRBJ2-7; D is unclear. This CDR3 is 16 amino acids long. CDR1 is SGDLS and CDR2 is YYNGEE in the germline V gene. The V end was cut by 3 bases, the J end by 0 bases, with 16 bases between. In DNA form, the CDR3 reads TGTGCCAGCAGCGCATACCCAAGTCTAAGCTCCTACGAGCAGTACTTC. Its protein is CASSAYPSLSSYEQYF.

The rearrangement uses TRBV5-4 and TRBJ1-4; D possibly corresponds to TRBD1 (5 bases). Germline V gene sequence: CDR1 SGHNT, CDR2 YYREEE (reference sequence). CDR3 size: 15 residues. Trimming cost V 0 bases and J 7 bases, with 13 bases left between them. The CDR3 protein is CASSLDLREGEKLFF. In nucleotides, the CDR3 is TGTGCCAGCAGCTTGGATCTCAGGGAGGGTGAAAAACTGTTTTTT.

In nucleotides, the CDR3 is TGCAGCGTTGCGGGACAGGTCCATGGCTACACCTTC. It specifies CSVAGQVHGYTF. This chain joins TRBV29-1 and TRBJ1-2, with 8 bases that match TRBD1. Germline V gene data show CDR1 as SQVTM and CDR2 as ANQGSEA. Trimming at V came to 4 bases and at J to 6 bases, leaving 4 bases not matched to a gene. This CDR3 spans 12 amino acids.

This clone was counted a single time. The chain couples TRBV7-9 to TRBJ1-4; a possible D gene is TRBD1 (6 bases). The CDR3 length is 17 residues. The germline gives CDR1 SEHNR, CDR2 FQNEAQ (reference sequence). The V gene lost 4 bases and the J gene lost 7 bases, with 22 bases spanning the gap. This chain's CDR3 is CASSSAWGGEVREKLFF. The CDR3 bases are TGTGCCAGCAGCTCGGCCTGGGGGGGCGAAGTACGTGAAAAACTGTTTTTT.

In this sample, this clone turned up a few times. This chain joins TRBV18 and TRBJ1-5; a possible D gene is TRBD1 (5 bases). The CDR3 is made up of 14 amino acids. Trimming took 5 bases from V and 1 from J, leaving 9 bases between them. Germline V gene lookup returns CDR1 KGHSH and CDR2 LQKENI. The CDR3 region has the DNA TGTGCCAGCTCAGGGGGGGACAGCAATCAGCCCCAGCATTTT. This gives the protein CASSGGDSNQPQHF.

The rearrangement joins TRBV5-1 to TRBJ2-3; possibly TRBD2 for D (6 bases). Germline V gene lookup returns CDR1 SGHRS and CDR2 YFSETQ. V was clipped by 4 bases and J by 0 bases, with 12 bases between them. There are 15 residues in the CDR3. The CDR3 protein is CASSLSGLSTDTQYF. In DNA, the CDR3 is TGCGCCAGCAGCCTAAGCGGACTAAGCACAGATACGCAGTATTTT.

The genes are TRBV5-4 and TRBJ1-4; maybe TRBD1 (5 bases). V was trimmed by 4 bases and J by 4 bases, leaving 14 bases between them. The CDR3 length is 15 residues. Germline loops: CDR1 SGHNT, CDR2 YYREEE (reference sequence). The CDR3 protein is CASSRSGAYNEKLFF. The CDR3 nucleotides are TGTGCCAGCAGCCGGAGTGGGGCCTATAATGAAAAACTGTTTTTT.

The J gene is TRBJ1-2, the V gene TRBV28, with 9 bases matching TRBD1. V was pared by 6 bases and J by 8 bases, with 16 bases of the junction left unmatched. This CDR3 has 16 residues. Germline CDR1 is MDHEN and CDR2 is SYDVKM. DNA for the CDR3: TGTGCCAGCAGATACAGCACGGGACAGGGCAAAGAAGGCTACACCTTC. Translation: CASRYSTGQGKEGYTF.

The chain's CDR3 is CASSLGLAGGRETGELFF. The CDR3, as DNA: TGTGCCAGCAGCTTGGGGCTAGCGGGAGGAAGGGAGACCGGGGAGCTGTTTTTT. The J gene is TRBJ2-2, the V gene TRBV5-4; TRBD2 matches 11 bases. The CDR3 loop spans 18 amino acids. In germline, CDR1 is SGHNT, CDR2 YYREEE (reference sequence). The J segment lost 5 bases and the V segment lost 0 bases, leaving 9 bases of the junction unmatched.

This clone was recorded a few times. The chain uses TRBV9 and TRBJ1-5; weak D call: TRBD1 (5 bases). The CDR3 runs 15 residues. Germline lookup yields CDR1 SGDLS and CDR2 YYNGEE. Trimming stripped 5 bases from V and 2 bases from J, with 14 bases between. The CDR3 sequence: CASSASGVGNQPQHF. The CDR3 bases are TGTGCCAGCAGTGCTTCGGGGGTCGGCAATCAGCCCCAGCATTTT.

The J gene is TRBJ1-3, the V gene TRBV15; 8 bases map to TRBD1. V was clipped by 3 bases and J by 4 bases; unmatched bases: 5. CDR3 length: 15 amino acids. Germline CDR1 reads LNHNV; CDR2 reads YYDKDF (reference sequence). This CDR3 is CATSRDRVEGNTIYF. CDR3 in DNA: TGTGCCACCAGCAGGGACAGGGTTGAAGGAAACACCATATATTTT. The full variable domain, completed using reference TRBV15 and TRBJ1-3, is DAMVIQNPRYQVTQFGKPVTLSCSQTLNHNVMYWYQQKSSQAPKLLFHYYDKDFNNEADTPDNFQSRRPNTSFCFLDIRSPGLGDTAMYLCATSRDRVEGNTIYFGEGSWLTVV.

The chain couples TRBV28 to TRBJ2-7; no firm D call. Trimming took 6 bases from V and 6 from J, leaving 12 bases between them. CDR3 size: 12 residues. Germline CDR1 and CDR2: MDHEN and SYDVKM. As DNA, the CDR3 is TGTGCCAGCAGACCAACTACGTTCGAGCAGTACTTC. Translating it yields CASRPTTFEQYF.

The V gene is TRBV18, the J gene TRBJ2-3; 9 nucleotides align to TRBD1. Unmatched junction bases numbered 6, after V lost 10 bases and J lost 4 bases. Germline assignment: CDR1 KGHSH and CDR2 LQKENI. The CDR3 is 13 amino acids. CDR3 region: CATRTGVADTQYF. The CDR3 DNA follows: TGTGCCACCCGGACAGGGGTTGCAGATACGCAGTATTTT. The whole variable domain, remainder taken from reference TRBV18 and TRBJ2-3, is NAGVMQNPRHLVRRRGQEARLRCSPMKGHSHVYWYRQLPEEGLKFMVYLQKENIIDESGMPKERFSAEFPKEGPSILRIQQVVRGDSAAYFCATRTGVADTQYFGPGTRLTVL.

V usage is TRBV10-3 and J usage is TRBJ2-7; 9 bases match TRBD1. Germline V gene data show CDR1 as ENHRY and CDR2 as SYGVKD. The CDR3 spans 15 residues. The V segment lost 4 bases and the J segment 3 bases; nucleotides outside the gene matches: 7. The CDR3 sequence: CAISGGQGVNYEQYF. The CDR3 DNA sequence: TGTGCCATCAGTGGGGGACAGGGTGTTAACTACGAGCAGTACTTC.

V usage is TRBV28 and J usage is TRBJ1-5; D gene ambiguous. The CDR3 runs 14 residues. Trimming took 6 bases from V and 8 from J, leaving 17 bases between them. Germline-derived CDR1 and CDR2 are MDHEN and SYDVKM. CDR3 sequence reads: CASSQIPVREPQHF. In DNA form, the CDR3 reads TGTGCCAGCAGCCAGATACCCGTTCGGGAGCCCCAGCATTTT.

This clone was seen only once. V and J are TRBV6-1 and TRBJ2-2; D call uncertain. This CDR3 has 15 amino acids. Germline CDR1 and CDR2: MNHNS and SASEGT. Trimming removed 2 bases at V and 7 bases at J, with 14 bases between. The CDR3 nucleotides read TGTGCCAGCAGTGAAATGGCGGCGGCTTACGGGGAGCTGTTTTTT. It codes for CASSEMAAAYGELFF.

The chain couples TRBV19 to TRBJ1-2; 7 nucleotides line up with TRBD1. The CDR3 spans 13 residues. Trimming cost V 5 bases and J 6 bases; bases outside gene matches: 6. Germline lookup yields CDR1 LNHDA and CDR2 SQIVND (reference sequence). This CDR3 is CASSPAGQDGYTF. The CDR3 nucleotides are TGTGCCAGTAGTCCAGCAGGACAGGATGGCTACACCTTC.